Listed here are 29 T cell receptor beta chains from one sample, sequenced in a study of blood T cells in healthy people across ages. Together with a sample-barcoded 5' primer, a J-beta primer mix was included in a second PCR lasting about 6 to 11 cycles. TCRdb recomputed calls from the 5' RACE reads with MiXCR, one row per CDR3 protein. The sample lists around 1,500,000 distinct CDR3 sequences; 42% were seen once. The specimen sequenced was blood. These TCRs come from a woman under 30 in good health.

The rearrangement joins TRBV11-2 to TRBJ2-7; weak D call: TRBD1 (6 bases). The DNA end favors TRBJ2-5, so the J call may be wrong. Germline V CDR1 and CDR2: SGHAT, FQNNGV. The length of the CDR3 is 15 residues. CDR3: CASSFRGTNGETQYF. In DNA form, the CDR3 reads TGTGCCAGCAGTTTCCGAGGGACAAACGGGGAGACCCAGTACTTC.

Only a few counts were recorded for this clonotype. J is TRBJ2-7 and V is TRBV21-1; the D call TRBD2 from the table was never checked on the DNA. TRBV21-1 is assigned pseudogene status. The CDR3 loop spans 15 amino acids. CDR3 residues: CASRISSGGTYEQYF. The CDR3, as DNA: TGTGCCAGCAGGATTTCTAGCGGGGGAACCTACGAGCAGTACTTC.

This clonotype was recorded a few times. The chain combines TRBV29-1 with TRBJ2-7; D may correspond to TRBD1 or TRBD2 (5 bases each). V was clipped by 6 bases and J by 2 bases, with 11 bases between them. This CDR3 is 12 amino acids long. Germline assignment: CDR1 SQVTM and CDR2 ANQGSEA. The CDR3 nucleotides are TGCAGCGTGCAAAGGGGAGCCTACGAGCAGTACTTC. This encodes CSVQRGAYEQYF.

Worth noting for this clonotype: The final CDR3 position lacks the conserved phenylalanine or tryptophan, pointing to a likely read error. The chain couples TRBV29-1 to TRBJ2-5; 7 bases line up with TRBD2. The V gene end was trimmed by 5 bases and the J gene end by 5 bases; junction bases not matched to a gene: 11. The CDR3 has 14 amino acids. Germline CDR1 is SQVTM and CDR2 is ANQGSEA. The CDR3 loop is CSVQGEGFGETQYL. CDR3 nucleotides: TGCAGCGTTCAAGGGGAGGGGTTTGGTGAGACCCAGTACTTA.

This clonotype was detected a few times. V usage is TRBV3-1 and J usage is TRBJ2-5, with 15 bases fitting TRBD2. CDR1 is LGHDT and CDR2 is YNNKEL in the germline V gene (reference sequence). V was pared by 3 bases and J by 4 bases, with 3 bases of the junction left unmatched. CDR3 length: 16 residues. As DNA, the CDR3 is TGTGCCAGCAGCCAGAGGACTAGCGGGGGGGGAGAGACCCAGTACTTC. This sequence encodes CASSQRTSGGGETQYF.

This sequence joins TRBV10-3 and TRBJ2-7; D is perhaps TRBD1 or TRBD2 (5 bases each). The CDR3 loop spans 14 amino acids. From germline, CDR1 is ENHRY and CDR2 SYGVKD. Deletions cut 4 bases from V and 3 bases from J, with 13 bases between. In nucleotides, the CDR3 is TGTGCCATCAGTGCCCGGGGCAGAGACTACGAGCAGTACTTC. It specifies CAISARGRDYEQYF.

This clonotype appeared a few times. V usage is TRBV30 and J usage is TRBJ1-5; weak D call: TRBD1 (6 bases). Trimming took 1 base from V and 4 from J, leaving 14 bases between them. The CDR3 totals 15 residues. Looked up from germline, CDR1 is GTSNPN and CDR2 is SVGIG (reference sequence). This CDR3 is CAWSARGGENQPQHF. CDR3 DNA: TGTGCCTGGAGTGCCAGGGGAGGGGAAAATCAGCCCCAGCATTTT.

This chain links TRBV9 with TRBJ2-5; 7 bases agree with TRBD1. The DNA end is a closer match to TRBJ2-7, so the J assignment may be wrong. This CDR3 spans 15 amino acids. Germline loops: CDR1 SGDLS, CDR2 YYNGEE. CDR3 sequence (DNA): TGTGCCAGCAGCGTAGCTGTAGACAGGGCAAGCGAGCAGTACTTC. Its translation: CASSVAVDRASEQYF.

V is TRBV27 and J is TRBJ2-5, with 7 bases that match TRBD2. Germline CDR1 is MNHEY and CDR2 is SMNVEV (reference sequence). The CDR3 totals 13 residues. V dropped 5 bases and J dropped 9; count of bases not matched to a gene: 9. The CDR3 DNA sequence: TGTGCCAGCAGTGTAGAGGATGGGGGGGCCCAGTACTTC. Translation gives CASSVEDGGAQYF.

The chain recombines TRBV20-1 with TRBJ1-2, with TRBD1 identical over 8 bases. CDR1 and CDR2 from the germline V gene are DFQATT and SNEGSKA (reference sequence). CDR3 length: 16 residues. The J segment lost 7 bases and the V segment lost 1 base, leaving 14 bases of the junction unmatched. The DNA for the CDR3 is TGCAGTGCTAGAGTCCCCCTTACAGGGGGTATGGGTGGCTACACCTTC. Amino acid sequence: CSARVPLTGGMGGYTF.

In regard to this clonotype: One junction end disagrees with the germline gene, perhaps due to a read error. The chain joins TRBV9 to TRBJ2-3; perhaps TRBD2 as D (5 bases). Per germline, CDR1 SGDLS and CDR2 YYNGEE. The CDR3 has 15 amino acids. The CDR3 DNA reads TGTGCCAGCAGCTGGACTGAGGCTAGCACAGAGACGCAGTATTTT. Amino acids: CASSWTEASTETQYF.

This chain connects TRBV7-2 to TRBJ2-5, with TRBD2 matching over 9 bases. The V segment lost 3 bases and the J segment 1 base; nucleotides outside the gene matches: 15. In germline, CDR1 is SGHTA, CDR2 FQGNSA. The CDR3 spans 19 residues. The CDR3 bases are TGTGCCAGCAGCTTTCCTATAGCGGGAGACGTGCTGGGCCAAGAGACCCAGTACTTC. Protein: CASSFPIAGDVLGQETQYF.

This clonotype was recorded many times. V usage is TRBV12-3 or TRBV12-4 and J usage is TRBJ2-1; 13 bases fit TRBD2. Trimming at V came to 4 bases and at J to 5 bases, leaving 2 bases not matched to a gene. CDR3 length: 15 amino acids. The CDR3 nucleotides read TGTGCCAGCAGTTCCGGGACTAGCGGGGACAATGAGCAGTTCTTC. Protein product: CASSSGTSGDNEQFF.

V gene TRBV6-4 combines with J gene TRBJ2-3; 7 nucleotides line up with TRBD2. The CDR3 is 16 amino acids. V gave up 5 bases and J gave up 1 base; unmatched junction bases: 9. Germline V gives CDR1 MRHNA, CDR2 SNTAGT. DNA of the CDR3: TGTGCCAGCAGTTTACCAGCGGGGAAGGGCACAGATACGCAGTATTTT. This encodes CASSLPAGKGTDTQYF.

The chain uses TRBV9 and TRBJ2-3; D unresolved. V lost 0 bases and J 2 bases, leaving 19 bases between the germline ends. This CDR3 has 18 residues. Germline V gives CDR1 SGDLS, CDR2 YYNGEE. CDR3 coding DNA: TGTGCCAGCAGCGTAGCCCTCCCAGACGGCGTCCCCACAGATACGCAGTATTTT. This codes for CASSVALPDGVPTDTQYF.

The gene calls are TRBV6-1 and TRBJ2-7; D uncertain. Trimming cost V 4 bases and J 7 bases, with 17 bases left between them. This CDR3 comprises 14 residues. CDR1 is MNHNS, CDR2 SASEGT, per germline. CDR3 coding DNA: TGTGCCAGCAGTGTCGGGCAGACCTACAATGAGCAGTACTTC. The encoded protein is CASSVGQTYNEQYF.

This clonotype has just a few counts. The chain is built from TRBV7-2 and TRBJ2-3; 7 bases map to TRBD2. Per germline, CDR1 SGHTA and CDR2 FQGNSA. This CDR3 is built from 19 residues. V dropped 2 bases and J dropped 1; count of bases not matched to a gene: 15. In DNA, the CDR3 is TGTGCCAGCAGCTTAAAAAATTGGGCGCGGGAGCTCCGCACAGATACGCAGTATTTT. This codes for CASSLKNWARELRTDTQYF.

CDR3 sequence: CASSLTGGYRQPQHF. The CDR3 region has the DNA TGTGCCAGCAGTTTAACGGGAGGGTATCGTCAGCCCCAGCATTTT. This chain connects TRBV27 to TRBJ1-5; D unclear. CDR3 size: 15 residues. Trimming pared 2 bases from V and 6 bases from J, leaving 14 bases between. Germline CDR1 reads MNHEY; CDR2 reads SMNVEV (reference sequence).

This clonotype appeared a few times. This rearrangement joins TRBV30 to TRBJ1-2, with D uncertain. Germline V CDR1 and CDR2: GTSNPN, SVGIG (reference sequence). The CDR3 consists of 11 residues. Between the trimmed V and J ends, which lost 0 bases and 4 bases, there was a span of 3 bases. CDR3 DNA: TGTGCCTGGAGTGTCTTCTATGGCTACACCTTC. Its translation is CAWSVFYGYTF. Full variable domain (rest looked up from reference TRBV30 and TRBJ1-2): SQTIHQWPATLVQPVGSPLSLECTVEGTSNPNLYWYRQAAGRGLQLLFYSVGIGQISSEVPQNLSASRPQDRQFILSSKKLLLSDSGFYLCAWSVFYGYTFGSGTRLTVV.

This clonotype appeared a few times. This CDR3 is CASSQGWGVGTDTQYF. CDR3 nucleotide sequence: TGTGCCAGCAGTCAAGGGTGGGGAGTTGGGACAGATACGCAGTATTTT. The chain links TRBV7-6 to TRBJ2-3; maybe TRBD2 (5 bases). V lost 6 bases, J lost 3 bases, and 19 bases lay in between. CDR3 size: 16 residues. CDR1 and CDR2 (germline): SGHVS, FNYEAQ.

This clonotype was recorded once. Given a much more abundant clone one base away, this may be a read error. This chain links TRBV7-2 with TRBJ2-3; TRBD2 matches 10 bases. CDR1 SGHTA and CDR2 FQGNSA come from the germline V gene. The CDR3 is made up of 15 amino acids. The CDR3 here is CAGSLGSGRADTQYF. DNA of the CDR3: TGTGCCGGCAGCTTGGGCAGCGGGAGGGCAGATACGCAGTATTTT.

The rearrangement uses TRBV14 and TRBJ2-1, with 8 positions matching TRBD2. CDR3 length: 15 residues. Germline V CDR1 and CDR2: SGHDN, FVKESK. V trimming: 4 bases; J trimming: 12 bases; junction bases outside the gene matches: 14. CDR3 residues: CASSRLGLDLGGQFF. In DNA, the CDR3 is TGTGCCAGCAGCCGACTGGGACTAGACCTGGGGGGGCAGTTCTTC.

The chain links TRBV14 to TRBJ2-6; no reliable D call. The CDR3 spans 16 residues. V lost 2 bases and J 0 bases, leaving 8 bases between the germline ends. Germline V lookup: CDR1 SGHDN, CDR2 FVKESK. This CDR3 reads CASSQLQYSGANVLTF. CDR3 in DNA: TGTGCCAGCAGCCAACTTCAGTACTCTGGGGCCAACGTCCTGACTTTC.

The J gene is TRBJ2-7, the V gene TRBV28; D is possibly TRBD1 (6 bases). Germline values: CDR1 MDHEN, CDR2 SYDVKM. This CDR3 spans 15 amino acids. V lost 6 bases, J lost 2 bases, and 17 bases lay in between. CDR3 nucleotides: TGTGCCAGCAGCTTGTCCAGGGACATAACCTACGAGCAGTACTTC. This codes for CASSLSRDITYEQYF.

About this clonotype: A much larger clone lies a single base off, so this may be a read error. This chain joins TRBV29-1 and TRBJ2-5; maybe TRBD2 (6 bases). This CDR3 is built from 11 residues. In germline, CDR1 is SQVTM, CDR2 ANQGSEA. Trimming removed 4 bases at V and 11 bases at J, with 14 bases between. As DNA, the CDR3 is TGCAGCGTTGCTCTAGCACGGGAGCAGTACTTC. Its translation is CSVALAREQYF.

This clonotype was found a few times. The chain recombines TRBV7-2 with TRBJ2-7; D is possibly TRBD2 (6 bases). The CDR3 is 16 residues long. CDR1 SGHTA and CDR2 FQGNSA come from the germline V gene. Trimming stripped 0 bases from V and 0 bases from J, with 12 bases between. This chain's CDR3 is CASSLAEGVSSYEQYF. CDR3 nucleotide sequence: TGTGCCAGCAGCTTAGCGGAGGGAGTGAGCTCCTACGAGCAGTACTTC.

The V call is TRBV12-3 or TRBV12-4, the J call TRBJ1-2; D is possibly TRBD1 (5 bases). The length of the CDR3 is 15 residues. The V gene lost 1 base and the J gene lost 4 bases, with 13 bases spanning the gap. The CDR3 coding sequence is TGTGCCAGCAGTTTAGGGGACGTCTCCCTCTATGGCTACACCTTC. Translating gives CASSLGDVSLYGYTF.

In this sample, this clonotype turned up once. A read error may account for a junction end that differs from germline. The chain couples TRBV12-3 or TRBV12-4 to TRBJ2-3, with D perhaps matching TRBD2 (6 bases). CDR3 length: 17 residues. The CDR3 loop reads CASSSPAGSPSTDAQYF. CDR3 nucleotide sequence: TGTGCCAGCAGTTCTCCGGCGGGGAGCCCGAGCACAGATGCGCAGTATTTT.

This clonotype was picked up a small number of times. This chain uses TRBV5-1 with TRBJ2-1; maybe TRBD2 (5 bases). The CDR3 has 15 amino acids. Germline V gives CDR1 SGHRS, CDR2 YFSETQ. With 0 bases removed from V and 7 bases from J, the gap between germline ends came to 14 bases. CDR3 protein: CASSLAGVALNEQFF. The CDR3 nucleotides are TGCGCCAGCAGCTTGGCCGGGGTAGCATTGAATGAGCAGTTCTTC.